This T cell receptor beta chain was captured by sequencing in a study of T cell changes during pregnancy in multiple sclerosis. The V segment lost 3 bases and the J segment 9 bases; nucleotides outside the gene matches: 8. Germline loops: CDR1 LNHNV, CDR2 YYDKDF (reference sequence). This CDR3 has 14 residues. Libraries were prepared by immunoSEQ multiplex PCR; TCRdb keeps only in-frame clonotypes and omits some of them. The profile shows just over 55,000 clones, less than 95% of them singletons. Sequenced here: peripheral blood, sampled after pregnancy. J is TRBJ1-2 and V is TRBV15, with 9 bases that match TRBD1. This sequence originates from a female donor in good health, enrolled as a control in a pregnancy study. The CDR3 bases are TGTGCCACCAGCAGTTTACAGGGGGCTAAGCGCTACACCTTC. It specifies CATSSLQGAKRYTF.